Each of the 29 T cell receptor beta chains below was sequenced from the same sample in a study of Ad26.COV2.S vaccination and SARS-CoV-2 variants. The sample's treatment: some 20 received Ad26.COV2.S at low or high dose, single or two shots; five or six received placebo; per-sample allocation not given. Sampling was done on day 63 after the first vaccine or placebo injection. Generated by immunoSEQ multiplex PCR, the TCRdb table keeps only in-frame clones and is missing some. The data show about 680,000 clones, 89% seen once. The source was peripheral blood, collected in a trial of Ad26.COV2.S vaccine versus placebo. These receptor sequences come from a person aged 18-65 years who received the Ad26.COV2.S COVID-19 vaccine or a placebo.

This chain links TRBV18 with TRBJ1-1, with TRBD1 as a possible D gene (5 bases). CDR3 size: 13 residues. The germline gives CDR1 KGHSH, CDR2 LQKENI. Trimming stripped 6 bases from V and 1 base from J, with 9 bases between. The CDR3 nucleotides read TGTGCCAGCTCGAAACAGGAGAACACTGAAGCTTTCTTT. It is translated as CASSKQENTEAFF.

On this clone: Its ends do not fully match the called genes, so a read error is possible. The rearrangement uses TRBV19 and TRBJ1-1; no clear D. The V gene's germline CDR1 is LNHDA and CDR2 SQIVND (reference sequence). The CDR3 loop spans 8 amino acids. This CDR3 reads CASSLDGF. The DNA for the CDR3 is TGTGCCAGTAGTTTGGACGGTTTT.

The rearrangement links TRBV5-1 to TRBJ2-1; 7 bases line up with TRBD2. The germline CDR1 and CDR2 sequences are SGHRS and YFSETQ. The CDR3 consists of 18 residues. Trimming at V came to 3 bases and at J to 0 bases, leaving 12 bases not matched to a gene. The CDR3 is CASSSPNRTRVSYNEQFF. The CDR3 region has the DNA TGCGCCAGCAGCTCGCCCAATCGGACTAGAGTCTCCTACAATGAGCAGTTCTTC.

The chain recombines TRBV6-1 with TRBJ1-5; 9 nucleotides match TRBD1. V lost 0 bases to trimming and J lost 5 bases; unmatched junction nucleotides: 5. Germline V gives CDR1 MNHNS, CDR2 SASEGT. The CDR3 runs 16 residues. Here the CDR3 DNA reads TGTGCCAGCAGTGAAGCGCCTGGACAGGGGTATCAGCCCCAGCATTTT. Its translation: CASSEAPGQGYQPQHF.

V and J are TRBV3-1 (or the pseudogene TRBV3-2) and TRBJ2-5; 11 bases fit TRBD2. CDR1 and CDR2 from the germline V gene are LGHDT and YNNKEL (reference sequence). Trimming cost V 5 bases and J 5 bases; bases outside gene matches: 10. The CDR3 totals 16 residues. CDR3 sequence reads: CASSASGRLNLETQYF. The CDR3 DNA is TGTGCCAGCAGCGCTAGCGGGAGGTTAAATTTGGAGACCCAGTACTTC.

In this sample, this clone turned up once. The gene calls are TRBV25-1 and TRBJ2-1, with TRBD2 matching 15 bases. The V and J ends lost 9 bases and 1 base, in that order; junction bases with no gene match: 4. The V gene's germline CDR1 is MGHDK and CDR2 SYGVNS. CDR3 size: 16 residues. The CDR3 nucleotides read TGTGCCAGTGCCGGGACTAGCGGGGGGTCCTACAATGAGCAGTTCTTC. It yields the protein CASAGTSGGSYNEQFF.

This clone was found once. The chain uses TRBV2 and TRBJ1-4; 7 bases match TRBD1. Germline V CDR1 and CDR2: SNHLY, FYNNEI. This CDR3 is 14 amino acids long. The ends lost 6 bases at V and 7 bases at J; junction bases unmatched: 8. CDR3 loop: CASSDDREGEKLFF. CDR3 bases: TGTGCCAGCAGCGATGACAGGGAAGGTGAAAAACTGTTTTTT. The full variable domain, completed using reference TRBV2 and TRBJ1-4, is EPEVTQTPSHQVTQMGQEVILRCVPISNHLYFYWYRQILGQKVEFLVSFYNNEISEKSEIFDDQFSVERPDGSNFTLKIRSTKLEDSAMYFCASSDDREGEKLFFGSGTQLSVL.

The rearrangement links TRBV24-1 to TRBJ1-2, with TRBD1 identical over 7 bases. The trim removed 0 bases at V and 2 bases at J, leaving 5 bases unmatched. This CDR3 is 16 amino acids long. Per the germline V gene, CDR1 is KGHDR and CDR2 is SFDVKD. CDR3 sequence reads: CATSDLQGEGNYGYTF. The CDR3 DNA reads as TGTGCCACCAGTGATTTGCAGGGGGAGGGGAACTATGGCTACACCTTC.

The chain carries TRBV19 and TRBJ1-1; D unresolved. Trimming shortened V by 3 bases and J by 11 bases, and 10 bases separated the two germline ends. Per the germline V gene, CDR1 is LNHDA and CDR2 is SQIVND (reference sequence). The CDR3 spans 11 residues. As DNA, the CDR3 is TGTGCCAGTAGTATTGAGGCCTCCGCTTTCTTT. Encoded protein: CASSIEASAFF.

The rearrangement links TRBV6-6 to TRBJ1-5, with D possibly matching TRBD1 (6 bases). Looked up from germline, CDR1 is MNHNY and CDR2 is SVGAGI (reference sequence). The CDR3 runs 14 residues. V was pared by 4 bases and J by 3 bases, with 10 bases between. The CDR3 sequence: CASSWGHPNQPQHF. CDR3 DNA sequence: TGTGCCAGCAGTTGGGGACATCCCAATCAGCCCCAGCATTTT.

This clone was counted a single time. This chain joins TRBV18 and TRBJ1-1; D perhaps matches TRBD1 (6 bases). The CDR3 is made up of 15 amino acids. Germline CDR1 KGHSH, CDR2 LQKENI. With 6 bases removed from V and 0 bases from J, the gap between germline ends came to 14 bases. DNA for the CDR3: TGTGCCAGCTCTAATACAGGGCCCATGAACACTGAAGCTTTCTTT. Translation: CASSNTGPMNTEAFF. The full variable domain, in which reference TRBV18 and TRBJ1-1 provide the parts outside the CDR3, is NAGVMQNPRHLVRRRGQEARLRCSPMKGHSHVYWYRQLPEEGLKFMVYLQKENIIDESGMPKERFSAEFPKEGPSILRIQQVVRGDSAAYFCASSNTGPMNTEAFFGQGTRLTVV.

The rearrangement links TRBV19 to TRBJ1-5; D call uncertain. In germline, CDR1 is LNHDA, CDR2 SQIVND (reference sequence). This CDR3 is built from 12 residues. V gave up 6 bases and J gave up 7 bases, with 10 bases separating them. CDR3 nucleotides: TGTGCCAGTAGCGAAAGGTGGCAGCCCCAGCATTTT. This gives the protein CASSERWQPQHF.

The rearrangement joins TRBV5-1 to TRBJ2-1; tentatively, D is TRBD2 (5 bases). Between the trimmed V and J ends, which lost 5 bases and 0 bases, there was a span of 12 bases. The CDR3 runs 15 residues. Germline V lookup: CDR1 SGHRS, CDR2 YFSETQ. The CDR3 loop reads CASRGSGNSYNEQFF. CDR3 in DNA: TGCGCCAGCAGAGGTTCGGGGAACTCCTACAATGAGCAGTTCTTC.

This sequence joins TRBV4-3 and TRBJ2-1, with 10 nucleotides matching TRBD2. The V gene end was trimmed by 1 base and the J gene end by 8 bases; junction bases not matched to a gene: 8. CDR3 size: 16 residues. Looked up from germline, CDR1 is LGHNA and CDR2 is YSLEER. The CDR3 sequence is CASSQGGAGGRDEQFF. The CDR3 DNA reads as TGCGCCAGCAGCCAAGGGGGAGCGGGGGGGCGCGATGAGCAGTTCTTC.

The gene calls are TRBV4-1 and TRBJ1-2, with 7 bases identical to TRBD1. The CDR3 extends over 15 amino acids. Germline V lookup: CDR1 MGHRA, CDR2 YSYEKL. The V and J ends lost 4 bases and 4 bases, in that order; junction bases with no gene match: 9. CDR3 region: CASSPDPGQVYGYTF. CDR3 sequence (DNA): TGCGCCAGCAGCCCAGACCCAGGACAGGTCTATGGCTACACCTTC.

The chain employs TRBV3-1 (or the pseudogene TRBV3-2) and TRBJ2-5; TRBD2 matches 14 bases. The germline CDR1 and CDR2 sequences are LGHDT and YNNKEL (reference sequence). V was pared by 4 bases and J by 3 bases, with 4 bases of the junction left unmatched. The CDR3 is 16 residues long. As DNA, the CDR3 is TGTGCCAGCAGCCGAGGACTAGCGGGAGGCGAAGAGACCCAGTACTTC. Its translation: CASSRGLAGGEETQYF.

The CDR3 nucleotides are TGTGCCAGCAGGAAGACGGGCCCGACAGGGGAAGGCTACACCTTC. Translation gives CASRKTGPTGEGYTF. The chain joins TRBV27 to TRBJ1-2, with TRBD1 matching over 8 bases. V dropped 6 bases and J dropped 8; count of bases not matched to a gene: 14. Per the germline V gene, CDR1 is MNHEY and CDR2 is SMNVEV (reference sequence). The CDR3 length is 15 residues.

The genes are TRBV30 and TRBJ1-1; D not certain. Germline CDR1 reads GTSNPN; CDR2 reads SVGIG (reference sequence). This CDR3 comprises 12 residues. The germline V and J ends were trimmed by 2 bases and 5 bases, with 9 bases remaining between them. The CDR3 sequence: CAWSYGVTEAFF. DNA of the CDR3: TGTGCCTGGAGTTACGGGGTAACTGAAGCTTTCTTT.

V usage is TRBV19 and J usage is TRBJ1-1, with D possibly being TRBD1 (5 bases). Trimming removed 3 bases from V and 1 base from J, with 12 bases in between. The CDR3 runs 15 residues. CDR1 and CDR2 (germline): LNHDA, SQIVND (reference sequence). For the CDR3, the DNA is TGTGCCAGTAGTATCGGCAGGGAGTGGAACACTGAAGCTTTCTTT. It encodes CASSIGREWNTEAFF.

This chain connects TRBV6-1 to TRBJ2-2; possible D gene TRBD1, 6 bases. The germline gives CDR1 MNHNS, CDR2 SASEGT. V was trimmed by 2 bases and J by 5 bases, leaving 24 bases between them. The CDR3 has 19 amino acids. The CDR3 nucleotides are TGTGCCAGCAGTGAAACCAATCGGGCAGGGGTGATAGAAACCGGGGAGCTGTTTTTT. Residues: CASSETNRAGVIETGELFF.

A note on this clone: Other nucleotide sequences from this sample produce the same CDR3. The chain combines TRBV9 with TRBJ2-5, with 7 bases aligning to TRBD2. This CDR3 spans 14 amino acids. Germline V CDR1 and CDR2: SGDLS, YYNGEE. With 1 base clipped from V and 2 bases from J, the junction kept 2 bases outside the gene matches. CDR3 protein: CASSVLGGQETQYF. CDR3 DNA sequence: TGTGCCAGCAGCGTATTGGGAGGGCAAGAGACCCAGTACTTC.

The chain carries TRBV3-1 (or the pseudogene TRBV3-2) and TRBJ2-3; 12 bases are a match to TRBD1. Per the germline V gene, CDR1 is LGHDT and CDR2 is YNNKEL (reference sequence). The V segment lost 1 base and the J segment 6 bases; nucleotides outside the gene matches: 5. There are 16 residues in the CDR3. In DNA form, the CDR3 reads TGTGCCAGCAGCCAAGCTGGGACAGGGGGCTGGGATACGCAGTATTTT. It is translated as CASSQAGTGGWDTQYF.

The rearrangement uses TRBV10-3 and TRBJ2-5; D might be TRBD2 (6 bases). Germline V CDR1 and CDR2: ENHRY, SYGVKD. With 2 bases removed from V and 1 base from J, the gap between germline ends came to 32 bases. CDR3 length: 22 residues. The CDR3 here is CAISEVRDGAGEARDSQETQYF. DNA of the CDR3: TGTGCCATCAGTGAGGTACGAGACGGGGCGGGTGAAGCCCGGGACTCCCAAGAGACCCAGTACTTC.

The chain carries TRBV18 and TRBJ2-1; tentative D call: TRBD1 (5 bases). The length of the CDR3 is 15 residues. Trimming cost V 2 bases and J 1 base, with 9 bases left between them. CDR1 KGHSH and CDR2 LQKENI come from the germline V gene. Here the CDR3 DNA reads TGTGCCAGCTCACCAGGTCAGGGTTCCTACAATGAGCAGTTCTTC. It specifies CASSPGQGSYNEQFF.

The chain joins TRBV3-1 (or the pseudogene TRBV3-2) to TRBJ2-5; 12 positions agree with TRBD1. After removal of 4 bases from V and 1 base from J, the junction contained 4 bases not matched to a gene. Germline loops: CDR1 LGHDT, CDR2 YNNKEL (reference sequence). The CDR3 runs to 16 residues. CDR3 loop: CASSLRDRGLQETQYF. As DNA, the CDR3 is TGTGCCAGCAGCCTTCGGGACAGGGGGCTCCAAGAGACCCAGTACTTC.

The chain links TRBV11-2 to TRBJ2-7, with TRBD2 matching 9 bases. CDR3 size: 13 residues. J gave up 4 bases and V 7 bases, and 5 bases lay outside the gene matches. In germline, CDR1 is SGHAT, CDR2 FQNNGV. The CDR3 is CASNRLAAYEQYF. The CDR3 region has the DNA TGTGCCAGCAATCGACTAGCGGCGTACGAGCAGTACTTC.

The chain is built from TRBV2 and TRBJ2-1; D is possibly TRBD2 (5 bases). Germline-derived CDR1 and CDR2 are SNHLY and FYNNEI. V was trimmed by 0 bases and J by 8 bases, leaving 8 bases between them. The CDR3 consists of 13 residues. The CDR3 sequence is CASSEARRDEQFF. CDR3 coding DNA: TGTGCCAGCAGTGAAGCGCGGCGGGATGAGCAGTTCTTC.

This clone has only one observation. This chain links TRBV7-9 with TRBJ2-5; D perhaps matches TRBD2 (6 bases). Germline lookup yields CDR1 SEHNR and CDR2 FQNEAQ (reference sequence). V lost 5 bases, J lost 3 bases, and 19 bases lay in between. The CDR3 is 16 residues long. The CDR3 loop reads CASSPPSANKKETQYF. CDR3 DNA sequence: TGTGCCAGCAGCCCCCCTAGCGCGAATAAAAAAGAGACCCAGTACTTC.

This clone was picked up one time. The rearrangement uses TRBV5-1 and TRBJ2-7; D gene ambiguous. There are 15 residues in the CDR3. V shed 0 bases and J shed 4 bases, with 14 bases lying between them. Germline V gene sequence: CDR1 SGHRS, CDR2 YFSETQ. CDR3: CASSLGLPFGYEQYF. CDR3 DNA sequence: TGCGCCAGCAGCTTGGGGCTGCCCTTTGGGTACGAGCAGTACTTC.